A selection of T cell receptor beta chains follows, all from one sample in a study of beta chain features in type 1 diabetes. TCRdb's copy holds only in-frame clones and misses some; the assay was immunoSEQ multiplex PCR. The top ten clones hold 0.5% to 0.65% of a sample with about 150,000 clones, over 7.5% of them seen once. The sequenced material came from central memory CD4+ T cells from blood. The source is a man younger than 30 in good health. Both conserved end residues are part of each CDR3. Each record gives: clone size, D gene, V gene, CDR3 length, J gene, CDR3 DNA, CDR3 protein. A D gene is named only where the DNA matches it firmly. The size of a clone is reported for some rows only, either as once, few or many, or as a class for expanded clones.

abundance: few
d_gene: -
v_gene: TRBV7-3
len: 14
j_gene: TRBJ1-1
CDR3nt: TGTGCCAGCAGCCCAGGGTCAGCATCCCGTGAAGCTTTCTTT
CDR3aa: CASSPGSASREAFF

abundance: -
d_gene: TRBD2
v_gene: TRBV6-1
len: 16
j_gene: TRBJ2-1
CDR3nt: TGTGCCAGCAGTGAATCTCTAGCGGGGGTCTACAATGAGCAGTTCTTC
CDR3aa: CASSESLAGVYNEQFF

abundance: many
d_gene: -
v_gene: TRBV7-8
len: 13
j_gene: TRBJ1-1
CDR3nt: TGTGCCAGCATGACAGATTTGAACACTGAAGCTTTCTTT
CDR3aa: CASMTDLNTEAFF

abundance: -
d_gene: TRBD1
v_gene: TRBV6-5
len: 14
j_gene: TRBJ2-1
CDR3nt: TGTGCCAGCAGTGAGGACAGGGGTCTTTTTGAGCAGTTCTTC
CDR3aa: CASSEDRGLFEQFF

abundance: many
d_gene: -
v_gene: TRBV5-5
len: 15
j_gene: TRBJ1-5
CDR3nt: TGTGCCAGCAGTCCCGGGCGGGGGAGCAATCAGCCCCAGCATTTT
CDR3aa: CASSPGRGSNQPQHF

abundance: -
d_gene: TRBD2
v_gene: TRBV7-9
len: 14
j_gene: TRBJ2-3
CDR3nt: TGTGCCAGCAGCTTAGGAGCGGGGACAGATACGCAGTATTTT
CDR3aa: CASSLGAGTDTQYF

abundance: -
d_gene: TRBD2
v_gene: TRBV7-2
len: 16
j_gene: TRBJ2-1
CDR3nt: TGTGCCAGCAGGTCGAGTCTAGCGGGAGGGCCTGGAGAGCAGTTCTTC
CDR3aa: CASRSSLAGGPGEQFF

abundance: few
d_gene: TRBD1
v_gene: TRBV18
len: 16
j_gene: TRBJ2-6
CDR3nt: TGTGCCAGCTCACTACGACAGGGCTCTGGGGCCAACGTCCTGACTTTC
CDR3aa: CASSLRQGSGANVLTF

abundance: -
d_gene: -
v_gene: TRBV5-1
len: 15
j_gene: TRBJ1-1
CDR3nt: TGCGCCAGCAGCTTGGCTAGGGTTGAGGGCACTGAAGCTTTCTTT
CDR3aa: CASSLARVEGTEAFF

abundance: few
d_gene: TRBD1
v_gene: TRBV6-5
len: 15
j_gene: TRBJ1-6
CDR3nt: TGTGCCAGCAGTTATACCGGGACAGATAATTCACCCCTCCACTTT
CDR3aa: CASSYTGTDNSPLHF

abundance: many
d_gene: TRBD2
v_gene: TRBV5-4
len: 13
j_gene: TRBJ2-1
CDR3nt: TGTGCCAGCAGCTTGGCGACTAGCACTGAGCAGTTCTTC
CDR3aa: CASSLATSTEQFF

abundance: few
d_gene: TRBD2
v_gene: TRBV29-1
len: 18
j_gene: TRBJ2-3
CDR3nt: TGCAGCGTTGTTTTTTTAGCGGGACAAACCCTAAGCACAGATACGCAGTATTTT
CDR3aa: CSVVFLAGQTLSTDTQYF

abundance: few
d_gene: -
v_gene: TRBV7-2
len: 16
j_gene: TRBJ1-6
CDR3nt: TGTGCCAGCAGCTTGCTTCCCAGGGGCCAAAATTCACCCCTCCACTTT
CDR3aa: CASSLLPRGQNSPLHF

abundance: few
d_gene: TRBD2
v_gene: TRBV7-9
len: 18
j_gene: TRBJ2-1
CDR3nt: TGTGCCAGCAGCTTTGACGGCTCACTAGCGGGAGCGGGGAATGAGCAGTTCTTC
CDR3aa: CASSFDGSLAGAGNEQFF

abundance: -
d_gene: TRBD1
v_gene: TRBV7-2
len: 14
j_gene: TRBJ2-5
CDR3nt: TGTGCCAGCAGGCAAACAGGGGGCCGGGAGACCCAGTACTTC
CDR3aa: CASRQTGGRETQYF

abundance: many
d_gene: -
v_gene: TRBV18
len: 15
j_gene: TRBJ1-5
CDR3nt: TGTGCCAGCTCACCACGGGGCAACAGCAATCAGCCCCAGCATTTT
CDR3aa: CASSPRGNSNQPQHF

abundance: few
d_gene: -
v_gene: TRBV2
len: 15
j_gene: TRBJ2-2
CDR3nt: TGTGCCAGCCGTGCTGGGACACCGAACACCGGGGAGCTGTTTTTT
CDR3aa: CASRAGTPNTGELFF

abundance: few
d_gene: -
v_gene: TRBV4-3
len: 17
j_gene: TRBJ2-7
CDR3nt: TGCGCCAGCAGCCAAGCCCTAAGAGGTAATAGGCCCTACGAGCAGTACTTC
CDR3aa: CASSQALRGNRPYEQYF

abundance: few
d_gene: TRBD2
v_gene: TRBV11-3
len: 19
j_gene: TRBJ2-1
CDR3nt: TGTGCCAGCAGCTTAGATCAGGGTAGCGGGAGGGCCAGAAGTCATGAGCAGTTCTTC
CDR3aa: CASSLDQGSGRARSHEQFF

abundance: -
d_gene: TRBD2
v_gene: TRBV11-1
len: 15
j_gene: TRBJ2-7
CDR3nt: TGTGCCAGCAGCTCTAGCGGGGTCAGCTCCTACGAGCAGTACTTC
CDR3aa: CASSSSGVSSYEQYF

abundance: few
d_gene: -
v_gene: TRBV28
len: 13
j_gene: TRBJ1-2
CDR3nt: TGTGCCAGCCGGACGGAACTAGCGAGTGGCTACACCTTC
CDR3aa: CASRTELASGYTF

abundance: few
d_gene: -
v_gene: TRBV5-4
len: 17
j_gene: TRBJ2-3
CDR3nt: TGTGCCAGCAGCTGGGGTGTAGGGGGGGGTTCCACAGATACGCAGTATTTT
CDR3aa: CASSWGVGGGSTDTQYF

abundance: many
d_gene: -
v_gene: TRBV10-3
len: 11
j_gene: TRBJ2-7
CDR3nt: TGTGCCATCGGCACGTCCTACGAGCAGTACTTC
CDR3aa: CAIGTSYEQYF

abundance: few
d_gene: -
v_gene: TRBV30
len: 14
j_gene: TRBJ2-7
CDR3nt: TGTGCCTGGGTGACTTACAGGCCATCCTACGAGCAGTACTTC
CDR3aa: CAWVTYRPSYEQYF

abundance: -
d_gene: TRBD1
v_gene: TRBV5-4
len: 14
j_gene: TRBJ1-2
CDR3nt: TGTGCCAGCAGCTGGACAGGGGACTTCTATGGCTACACCTTC
CDR3aa: CASSWTGDFYGYTF

abundance: many
d_gene: TRBD2
v_gene: TRBV7-9
len: 14
j_gene: TRBJ2-1
CDR3nt: TGTGCCAGCAGCTCTAGCGGATCCTACAATGAGCAGTTCTTC
CDR3aa: CASSSSGSYNEQFF

abundance: few
d_gene: TRBD2
v_gene: TRBV5-5
len: 16
j_gene: TRBJ2-3
CDR3nt: TGTGCCAGCAGCCCAACCGGGACTAGCGGGCTATATACGCAGTATTTT
CDR3aa: CASSPTGTSGLYTQYF